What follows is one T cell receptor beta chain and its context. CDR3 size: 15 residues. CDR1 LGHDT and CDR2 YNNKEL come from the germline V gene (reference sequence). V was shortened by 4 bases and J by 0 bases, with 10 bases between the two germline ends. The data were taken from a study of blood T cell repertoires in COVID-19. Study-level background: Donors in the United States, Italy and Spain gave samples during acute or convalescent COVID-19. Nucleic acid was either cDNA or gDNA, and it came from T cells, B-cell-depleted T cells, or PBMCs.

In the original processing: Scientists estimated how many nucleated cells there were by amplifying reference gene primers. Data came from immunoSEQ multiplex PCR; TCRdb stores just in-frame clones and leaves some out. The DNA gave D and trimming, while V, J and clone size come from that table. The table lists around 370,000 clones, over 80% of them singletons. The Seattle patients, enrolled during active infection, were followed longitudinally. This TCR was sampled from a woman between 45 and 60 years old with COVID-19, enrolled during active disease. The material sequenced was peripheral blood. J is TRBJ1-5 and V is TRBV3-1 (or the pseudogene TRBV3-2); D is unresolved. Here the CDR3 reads CASSPGVYSNQPQHF. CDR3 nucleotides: TGTGCCAGCAGCCCAGGTGTCTATAGCAATCAGCCCCAGCATTTT.